This entry describes one T cell receptor (beta chain). Its antigen is currently unknown. The sample has other DNA sequences that encode this CDR3 too. This sample is part of a study of cytomegalovirus exposure and HLA in healthy donors. General study findings and limits: Rarity marked most TCR sequences, yet some public TCRs occurred in many donors. The availability of immune exposure information extended only to CMV serostatus.

The length of the CDR3 is 14 residues. The germline CDR1 and CDR2 sequences are MNHEY and SVGAGI. The trim removed 6 bases at V and 4 bases at J, leaving 9 bases unmatched. In the PCR, 60 Vbeta and 13 Jbeta primers were used. Sequencing was performed with immunoSEQ multiplex PCR; in TCRdb, only in-frame clones are kept and a portion is missing. The sample includes around 130,000 clones, approximately 80% of them seen just once. The chain couples TRBV6-5 to TRBJ2-7; TRBD2 matches at 7 bases. Sequenced sample: PBMCs. The source is a woman between 40 and 50 years old in good health and CMV-seronegative. The CDR3 region is CASRRGGQAYEQYF. CDR3 nucleotide sequence: TGTGCCAGCAGGCGGGGAGGGCAGGCATACGAGCAGTACTTC.